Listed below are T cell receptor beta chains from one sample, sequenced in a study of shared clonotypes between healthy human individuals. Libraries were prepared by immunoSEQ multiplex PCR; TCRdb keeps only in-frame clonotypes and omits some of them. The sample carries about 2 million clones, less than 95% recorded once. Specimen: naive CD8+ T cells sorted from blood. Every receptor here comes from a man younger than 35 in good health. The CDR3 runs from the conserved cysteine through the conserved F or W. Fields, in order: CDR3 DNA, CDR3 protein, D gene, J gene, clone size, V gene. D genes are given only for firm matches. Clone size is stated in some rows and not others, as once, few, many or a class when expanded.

TGTGCCAGCAGCTTACAGGGGAATGAAGCTTTCTTT,CASSLQGNEAFF,NA,TRBJ1-1,NA,TRBV7-9
TGTGCCAGCGGACAGGGTTCCGACTACGAGCAGTACTTC,CASGQGSDYEQYF,TRBD1,TRBJ2-7,NA,TRBV6-5
TGTGCCAGCAGTTACGAGGAGAGATCACCCCTCCACTTT,CASSYEERSPLHF,NA,TRBJ1-6,NA,TRBV6-5
TGCGCCAGCAGTGAGTCAGGGGGCGAGCAGTACTTC,CASSESGGEQYF,NA,TRBJ2-7,NA,TRBV10-2
TGTGCCAGCAGCGTATCGGGTCTAGCGAGCTCCTACGAGCAGTACTTC,CASSVSGLASSYEQYF,NA,TRBJ2-7,NA,TRBV9
TGCGCCAGCAGCCGGGCCCGCATGTGGGACTCCTACGAGCAGTACTTC,CASSRARMWDSYEQYF,NA,TRBJ2-7,NA,TRBV5-1
TGTGCCAGCACTCAAGGGGGGACCGCAGATACGCAGTATTTT,CASTQGGTADTQYF,NA,TRBJ2-3,NA,TRBV7-8
TGTGCCAGCAGCTCGCTCCGGGGTAATGAAAAACTGTTTTTT,CASSSLRGNEKLFF,NA,TRBJ1-4,NA,TRBV5-6
TGTGCCGCGTTAACCGATGCCGGCTACACCTTC,CAALTDAGYTF,NA,TRBJ1-2,once,TRBV19
TGTGCCACCAGCAGACAGGACAGGAGAGGTCAGCCCCAGCATTTT,CATSRQDRRGQPQHF,TRBD1,TRBJ1-5,NA,TRBV15
TGTGCCAGCAGTGGGAAGAGGGAGCCCCAGCATTTT,CASSGKREPQHF,NA,TRBJ1-5,few,TRBV2
TGTGCCAGCAATCTGAGGGGGGGTGGTGCCTACGAGCAGTACTTC,CASNLRGGGAYEQYF,NA,TRBJ2-7,once,TRBV6-6